The 16 T cell receptor beta chains below come from one sample, sequenced in a study of siplizumab effects on memory and regulatory T cells. Some clones are missing from TCRdb's copy, which holds only in-frame ones; the method was immunoSEQ multiplex PCR. This table has 100,000 or so clones, approximately 92% appearing once. Sequencing used non-Treg CD4+ T cells sorted from blood. Receptor source: a human donor in good health.

V gene TRBV19 combines with J gene TRBJ2-2, with 9 bases identical to TRBD1. V lost 5 bases to trimming and J lost 5 bases; unmatched junction nucleotides: 6. CDR1 is LNHDA and CDR2 is SQIVND in the germline V gene (reference sequence). The CDR3 length is 15 residues. The CDR3: CASSATGGYTGELFF. DNA of the CDR3: TGTGCCAGTAGTGCGACAGGGGGTTATACCGGGGAGCTGTTTTTT.

This clone was recorded only once. The chain combines TRBV19 with TRBJ1-3, with D unclear. Germline V gives CDR1 LNHDA, CDR2 SQIVND (reference sequence). The V and J ends lost 5 bases and 0 bases respectively, with 14 bases between them. The CDR3 has 16 residues. CDR3 residues: CASSPQAASSGNTIYF. The CDR3 region has the DNA TGTGCCAGTAGTCCCCAAGCGGCGTCCTCTGGAAACACCATATATTTT.

The chain has TRBV5-7 and TRBJ2-3, with D perhaps being TRBD1 or TRBD2 (7 bases each). TRBV5-7 has ORF status, its function being uncertain. This CDR3 region has 15 residues. Trimming removed 5 bases at V and 2 bases at J, with 15 bases between. The CDR3 is CASSQGGVPTDTQYF. CDR3 nucleotides: TGTGCCAGCAGTCAGGGGGGGGTGCCCACAGATACGCAGTATTTT.

This clone was recorded only once. The chain links TRBV7-9 to TRBJ1-1; a possible D gene is TRBD1 (6 bases). Trimming removed 6 bases at V and 11 bases at J, with 13 bases between. From germline, CDR1 is SEHNR and CDR2 FQNEAQ (reference sequence). The CDR3 has 11 residues. CDR3: CASSPGEVAFF. DNA for the CDR3: TGTGCCAGCAGTCCAGGGGAGGTGGCTTTCTTT.

The rearrangement uses TRBV2 and TRBJ2-5, with D possibly being TRBD2 (5 bases). V dropped 10 bases and J dropped 5 bases, with 17 bases sitting between them. CDR1 SNHLY and CDR2 FYNNEI come from the germline V gene. CDR3 length: 13 amino acids. The DNA of the CDR3 is TGTGCCACCCGGTGGACTTACGGGGAGACCCAGTACTTC. Translation gives CATRWTYGETQYF.

V and J are TRBV27 and TRBJ2-3; 7 nucleotides align to TRBD1. The trim removed 5 bases at V and 2 bases at J, leaving 13 bases unmatched. Germline assignment: CDR1 MNHEY and CDR2 SMNVEV (reference sequence). The CDR3 runs to 17 residues. CDR3 amino acids: CASSKSDRDEITDTQYF. The CDR3 nucleotides are TGTGCCAGCAGTAAAAGTGACAGGGACGAAATCACAGATACGCAGTATTTT.

The chain uses TRBV6-5 and TRBJ2-1, with 9 positions matching TRBD1. Germline CDR1 MNHEY, CDR2 SVGAGI. The J segment lost 3 bases and the V segment lost 6 bases, leaving 6 bases of the junction unmatched. The CDR3 consists of 15 residues. The CDR3 DNA follows: TGTGCCAGCAGACCCAACAGGGGGCTCTACAATGAGCAGTTCTTC. Its translation is CASRPNRGLYNEQFF.

J is TRBJ2-7 and V is TRBV7-9; D tentatively reads TRBD1 or TRBD2 (5 bases each). Germline loops: CDR1 SEHNR, CDR2 FQNEAQ (reference sequence). The CDR3 sequence is 15 residues long. V was clipped by 0 bases and J by 2 bases, with 11 bases between them. The CDR3 spells CASSLAGLGPYEQYF. As DNA, the CDR3 is TGTGCCAGCAGCTTAGCGGGTTTGGGACCCTACGAGCAGTACTTC.

The chain combines TRBV2 with TRBJ1-5, with D possibly matching TRBD1 (6 bases). V lost 6 bases, J lost 0 bases, and 12 bases lay in between. CDR1 SNHLY and CDR2 FYNNEI come from the germline V gene. The CDR3 is made up of 15 amino acids. Here the CDR3 DNA reads TGTGCCAGCAGGGGGGGCGGTGATAGCAATCAGCCCCAGCATTTT. Translating gives CASRGGGDSNQPQHF. The full variable domain, completed using reference TRBV2 and TRBJ1-5, is EPEVTQTPSHQVTQMGQEVILRCVPISNHLYFYWYRQILGQKVEFLVSFYNNEISEKSEIFDDQFSVERPDGSNFTLKIRSTKLEDSAMYFCASRGGGDSNQPQHFGDGTRLSIL.

The chain is built from TRBV4-2 and TRBJ1-2; 9 bases agree with TRBD1. Germline-derived CDR1 and CDR2 are LGHNA and YNFKEQ. The CDR3 length is 13 residues. J lost 6 bases, V lost 4 bases, and 3 bases had no gene match. The chain's CDR3 is CASSPRTGDGYTF. The CDR3 bases are TGTGCCAGCAGCCCAAGGACAGGGGATGGCTACACCTTC.

The rearrangement uses TRBV2 and TRBJ2-1; 12 bases agree with TRBD2. V trimming: 4 bases; J trimming: 8 bases; junction bases outside the gene matches: 6. This CDR3 has 15 amino acids. Germline assignment: CDR1 SNHLY and CDR2 FYNNEI. This CDR3 reads CASSALAGGFDEQFF. CDR3 bases: TGTGCCAGCAGTGCTCTAGCGGGGGGGTTCGATGAGCAGTTCTTC.

This sequence joins TRBV11-2 and TRBJ2-5, with a possible D match to TRBD2 (5 bases). CDR1 SGHAT and CDR2 FQNNGV come from the germline V gene. The CDR3 has 15 amino acids. The ends were cut back, 6 bases at V and 1 base at J, with 15 bases in the middle. The CDR3 spells CASRSPGFIQETQYF. CDR3 in DNA: TGTGCCAGCAGATCCCCGGGGTTTATCCAAGAGACCCAGTACTTC.

The genes are TRBV2 and TRBJ2-2, with 8 positions matching TRBD1. V trimming: 8 bases; J trimming: 4 bases; junction bases outside the gene matches: 9. From germline, CDR1 is SNHLY and CDR2 FYNNEI. This CDR3 contains 15 residues. The CDR3 nucleotides are TGTGCCAGCTCAGGACAGGGAGGACGCACCGGGGAGCTGTTTTTT. Its translation: CASSGQGGRTGELFF.

The genes are TRBV7-9 and TRBJ2-3; D remains ambiguous. Trimming removed 4 bases at V and 2 bases at J, with 7 bases between. CDR1 and CDR2 from the germline V gene are SEHNR and FQNEAQ (reference sequence). This CDR3 has 13 residues. The CDR3 DNA reads TGTGCCAGCAGCTCAAGCCCCACAGATACGCAGTATTTT. Its translation is CASSSSPTDTQYF.

The V call is TRBV14, the J call TRBJ2-1; 7 bases are shared with TRBD2. The CDR3 runs 15 residues. V lost 1 base, J lost 12 bases, and 12 bases stayed unmatched. CDR1 is SGHDN, CDR2 FVKESK, per germline. The CDR3 loop reads CASSQALGGGMVQFF. CDR3 bases: TGTGCCAGCAGCCAAGCCCTGGGCGGGGGAATGGTGCAGTTCTTC.

The chain recombines TRBV29-1 with TRBJ1-1; D unclear. The CDR3 is 12 amino acids. CDR1 and CDR2 (germline): SQVTM, ANQGSEA. The CDR3 nucleotides are TGCAGGGTTACCAGGAAAAACACTGAAGCTTTCTTT. Its protein product is CRVTRKNTEAFF.